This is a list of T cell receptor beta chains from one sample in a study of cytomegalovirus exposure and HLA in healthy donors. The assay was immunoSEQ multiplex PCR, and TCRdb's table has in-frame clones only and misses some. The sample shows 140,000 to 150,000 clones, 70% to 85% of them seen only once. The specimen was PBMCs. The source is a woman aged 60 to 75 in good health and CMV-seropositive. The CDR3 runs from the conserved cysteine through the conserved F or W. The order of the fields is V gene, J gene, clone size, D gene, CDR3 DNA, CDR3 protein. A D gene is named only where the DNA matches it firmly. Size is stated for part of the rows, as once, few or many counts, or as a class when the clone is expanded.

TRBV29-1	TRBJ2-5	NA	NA	TGCAGCGCTTACGCAGGGGCTGAGCAGTACTTC	CSAYAGAEQYF
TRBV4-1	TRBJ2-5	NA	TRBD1	TGCGCCAGCAGCCAAGGGGGCCCCGCAGGGGGATTTGGGGAGACCCAGTACTTC	CASSQGGPAGGFGETQYF
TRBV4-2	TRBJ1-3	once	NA	TGTGCCAGCAGCCAAGAGCGGGGGCCTTTCTCTGGAAACACCATATATTTT	CASSQERGPFSGNTIYF
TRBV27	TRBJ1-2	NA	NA	TGTGCCAGCAGCCCTCCCGGGGGTGGCTACACCTTC	CASSPPGGGYTF
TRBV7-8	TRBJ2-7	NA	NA	TGTGCCAGCAGCTTAGGAGGAGGACCCTACGAGCAGTACTTC	CASSLGGGPYEQYF
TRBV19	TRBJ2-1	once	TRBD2	TGTGCCAGTAGTATAGTCGGGCTAGCGGGAGGGCAGGATGAGCAGTTCTTC	CASSIVGLAGGQDEQFF
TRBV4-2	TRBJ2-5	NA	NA	TGTGCCAGCAGCCCTCCGGGAAGAAGGCAAGAGACCCAGTACTTC	CASSPPGRRQETQYF
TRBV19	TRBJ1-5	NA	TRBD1	TGTGCCAGTAGTATTACTCAGGGGGCAAATCAGCCCCAGCATTTT	CASSITQGANQPQHF
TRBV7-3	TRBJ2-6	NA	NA	TGTGCCAGCAGCTTACCCGGGTCTGGGGCCAACGTCCTGACTTTC	CASSLPGSGANVLTF
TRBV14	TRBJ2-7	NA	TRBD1	TGTGCCAGCAGCCACGGGACAGGGGTGTACGAGCAGTACTTC	CASSHGTGVYEQYF
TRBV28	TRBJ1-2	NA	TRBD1	TGTGCCAGCAGAACCCCGAGGACAGGGGGCCGGGGCTACACCTTC	CASRTPRTGGRGYTF
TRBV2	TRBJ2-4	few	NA	TGTGCCAGCAGGGACTCCTCAGGAACTAACATTCAGTACTTC	CASRDSSGTNIQYF
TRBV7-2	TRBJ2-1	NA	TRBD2	TGTGCCAGCAGCTTAAGGTCCAGCGGGAGCCATGAATCCTACAATGAGCAGTTCTTC	CASSLRSSGSHESYNEQFF
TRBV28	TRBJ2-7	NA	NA	TGTGCCAGCAGTAGCGGGCGGTACGAGCAGTACTTC	CASSSGRYEQYF
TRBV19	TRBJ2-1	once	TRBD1	TGTGCCAGTAGTCCGGGGCGGGACAGGGGGTACAATGAGCAGTTCTTC	CASSPGRDRGYNEQFF
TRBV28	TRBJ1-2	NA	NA	TGTGCCAGCAGTTCCAGGGTTGGATATGGCTACACCTTC	CASSSRVGYGYTF
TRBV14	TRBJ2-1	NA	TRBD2	TGTGCCAGCAGCCAACTCCGGACTAGCAGATACAATGAGCAGTTCTTC	CASSQLRTSRYNEQFF